These T cell receptor beta chains were read from a single sample in a study of early T cells in non-severe SARS-CoV-2 infection. TCRdb re-called the 5' RACE reads with MiXCR, one entry per CDR3 protein. The table includes roughly 57,000 distinct CDR3 sequences, around 13% detected once. The specimen sequenced was whole blood. The receptors derive from an adult who was a healthcare worker with PCR-confirmed SARS-CoV-2 infection or an uninfected control (not recorded which). Both conserved end residues are part of each CDR3. The D gene is left open where the match is weak. Expanded clones get a size class; other rows say once, few or many, or leave the size out.

TRBD2 TRBJ2-2 TRBV5-1 few CASSFLAGQNTGELFF TGCGCCAGCAGCTTCCTAGCGGGACAGAACACCGGGGAGCTGTTTTTT
- TRBJ2-2 TRBV30 few CAWSRGGTGELFF TGTGCCTGGAGTCGGGGCGGCACCGGGGAGCTGTTTTTT
- TRBJ1-1 TRBV6-2/TRBV6-3 many CASSYGAASTEAFF TGTGCCAGCAGTTATGGGGCAGCCTCCACTGAAGCTTTCTTT
TRBD2 TRBJ2-7 TRBV7-9 - CASSQKGASGGSYEQYF TGTGCCAGCAGCCAAAAAGGTGCTAGCGGGGGCTCCTACGAGCAGTACTTC
TRBD1 TRBJ1-2 TRBV6-2/TRBV6-3 - CANHEWDSYYGYTF TGTGCCAACCACGAATGGGACAGCTATTATGGCTACACCTTC
- TRBJ2-6 TRBV12-3/TRBV12-4 few CASRGSGANVLTF TGTGCCAGCAGGGGCTCTGGGGCCAACGTCCTGACTTTC
TRBD2 TRBJ2-2 TRBV20-1 many CSATGTSGGTGELFF TGCAGTGCCACCGGGACTAGCGGGGGGACGGGGGAGCTGTTTTTT
- TRBJ2-2 TRBV11-3 - CASSSVDTGELFF TGTGCCAGCAGCTCCGTAGACACCGGGGAGCTGTTTTTT
- TRBJ1-1 TRBV13 few CASSLGFMSEAFF TGTGCCAGCAGCTTAGGCTTTATGTCTGAAGCTTTCTTT
- TRBJ2-3 TRBV19 - CASSIRGATDTQYF TGTGCCAGTAGTATAAGAGGGGCCACAGATACGCAGTATTTT
TRBD1 TRBJ1-6 TRBV12-3/TRBV12-4 many CASSLATGPDSPLHF TGTGCCAGCAGTTTAGCGACAGGGCCTGATTCACCCCTCCACTTT
- TRBJ2-7 TRBV4-3 - CASSQGVSYEQYF TGCGCCAGCAGCCAAGGGGTTTCCTACGAGCAGTACTTC
- TRBJ2-7 TRBV12-3/TRBV12-4 - CASSLKMSGSVSYEQYF TGTGCCAGCAGTTTAAAAATGTCGGGCAGCGTCTCCTACGAGCAGTACTTC
TRBD2 TRBJ2-1 TRBV7-6 few CASGATGGPVYNEQFF TGTGCCTCCGGGGCGACGGGGGGGCCTGTATACAATGAGCAGTTCTTC
- TRBJ1-1 TRBV7-2 few CASSRRLTNTEAFF TGTGCCAGCAGCCGACGGTTGACGAACACTGAAGCTTTCTTT
- TRBJ2-4 TRBV7-9 few CASSPRGQKNIQYF TGTGCCAGCAGCCCCAGAGGACAGAAAAACATTCAGTACTTC
TRBD1 TRBJ2-7 TRBV5-1 many CASSLEGWGQGSYEQYF TGCGCCAGCAGCTTGGAAGGTTGGGGACAGGGCTCCTACGAGCAGTACTTC
TRBD2 TRBJ2-5 TRBV6-6 many CASSTGLAGGQETQYF TGTGCCAGCAGCACCGGACTAGCGGGGGGACAAGAGACCCAGTACTTC
TRBD1 TRBJ1-2 TRBV20-1 - CSARIAPVDRERGYTF TGCAGTGCTAGAATAGCCCCCGTTGACAGGGAGCGTGGCTACACCTTC
- TRBJ2-7 TRBV11-2 few CASSPRLVYEQYF TGTGCCAGCAGCCCACGCCTCGTCTACGAGCAGTACTTC
- TRBJ1-1 TRBV19 once CATRPGAGLSEAFF TGTGCCACCAGACCAGGTGCGGGGCTTTCTGAAGCTTTCTTT
TRBD1 TRBJ2-1 TRBV29-1 - CSARTGQHEQFF TGCAGCGCTCGGACAGGACAACATGAGCAGTTCTTC
- TRBJ1-4 TRBV7-9 - CASSLGRTPNEKLFF TGTGCCAGCAGCTTAGGGAGGACACCTAATGAAAAACTGTTTTTT
TRBD1 TRBJ1-4 TRBV20-1 many CSARQGAREKLFF TGCAGTGCTAGGCAGGGGGCGAGGGAAAAACTGTTTTTT
- TRBJ2-7 TRBV6-5 few CATRPGSGSYEQYF TGTGCCACCCGACCGGGATCCGGCTCCTACGAGCAGTACTTC
- TRBJ2-6 TRBV19 many CASSIYRVTGANVLTF TGTGCCAGTAGTATTTACAGGGTCACTGGGGCCAACGTCCTGACTTTC
- TRBJ2-5 TRBV5-5 - CASSTVGQETQYF TGTGCCAGCAGCACAGTGGGGCAAGAGACCCAGTACTTC
- TRBJ1-2 TRBV29-1 - CSVVGTFDGYTF TGCAGCGTTGTGGGGACTTTCGATGGCTACACCTTC
- TRBJ2-7 TRBV12-3/TRBV12-4 many CASNSGMGNEQYF TGTGCCAGCAACTCAGGGATGGGTAACGAGCAGTACTTC
- TRBJ1-5 TRBV30 few CAWSPGTRQNQPQHF TGTGCCTGGAGTCCCGGGACACGTCAAAATCAGCCCCAGCATTTT
- TRBJ1-1 TRBV6-5 - CASRAGGGNTEAFF TGTGCCAGCAGGGCCGGTGGAGGGAACACTGAAGCTTTCTTT
- TRBJ1-3 TRBV20-1 few CSARDRTGSSGNTIYF TGCAGTGCTAGAGATCGGACGGGAAGCTCTGGAAACACCATATATTTT
- TRBJ1-6 TRBV12-3/TRBV12-4 few CASSLPTQNSPLHF TGTGCCAGCAGTTTACCTACACAGAATTCACCCCTCCACTTT
- TRBJ2-2 TRBV4-2 - CASSQEQRLTGELFF TGTGCCAGCAGCCAAGAACAGCGTCTGACCGGGGAGCTGTTTTTT
- TRBJ2-2 TRBV7-3 - CASSQSRVAGELFF TGTGCCAGCAGCCAATCCAGGGTAGCCGGGGAGCTGTTTTTT
- TRBJ1-4 TRBV30 many CAWSPDPKEKLFF TGTGCCTGGAGTCCGGACCCTAAAGAAAAACTGTTTTTT
- TRBJ2-7 TRBV5-1 few CASSYGPPAYEQYF TGCGCCAGCAGTTACGGGCCCCCCGCCTACGAGCAGTACTTC
- TRBJ2-3 TRBV29-1 - CSVEWGDTQYF TGCAGCGTTGAATGGGGAGATACGCAGTATTTT
- TRBJ1-3 TRBV12-3/TRBV12-4 few CASSITGMGGNTIYF TGTGCCAGCAGCATTACAGGGATGGGTGGAAACACCATATATTTT
- TRBJ2-4 TRBV7-9 few CASRRPTQLAKNIQYF TGTGCCAGCAGACGCCCGACGCAGCTAGCCAAAAACATTCAGTACTTC
TRBD1 TRBJ2-7 TRBV5-6 many CASSAWTGGRNEQYF TGTGCCAGCAGCGCATGGACAGGGGGCAGGAACGAGCAGTACTTC
- TRBJ2-5 TRBV5-4 - CASSLVARGGTQYF TGTGCCAGCAGCTTGGTCGCGAGGGGCGGGACCCAGTACTTC
TRBD2 TRBJ2-7 TRBV6-5 - CASSTAGGGTYEQYF TGTGCCAGCAGTACTGCGGGCGGGGGGACCTACGAGCAGTACTTC
TRBD1 TRBJ2-6 TRBV5-1 - CASQQGPGANVLTF TGCGCCAGCCAACAGGGGCCTGGGGCCAACGTCCTGACTTTC
TRBD1 TRBJ2-7 TRBV30 many CAWSGDSPYEQYF TGTGCCTGGAGTGGGGACAGTCCCTACGAGCAGTACTTC
TRBD1 TRBJ2-7 TRBV7-8 many CASSSIGQGTYTAYEQYF TGTGCCAGCAGCTCTATCGGACAGGGGACGTATACGGCCTACGAGCAGTACTTC
- TRBJ2-6 TRBV5-1 few CASSLSLTGSGANVLTF TGCGCCAGCAGCTTAAGCCTTACAGGGTCTGGGGCCAACGTCCTGACTTTC
TRBD2 TRBJ2-5 TRBV5-4 many CASSLWASGGRETQYF TGTGCCAGCAGCTTGTGGGCCAGCGGGGGACGAGAGACCCAGTACTTC
TRBD2 TRBJ2-3 TRBV27 many CASSLRGGSTDTQYF TGTGCCAGCAGTTTACGCGGGGGGAGCACAGATACGCAGTATTTT
- TRBJ1-1 TRBV5-4 many CASRGIGTPNTEAFF TGTGCCAGCAGAGGAATCGGGACGCCGAACACTGAAGCTTTCTTT
- TRBJ2-1 TRBV12-5 few CASGSQGLDEQFF TGTGCTAGTGGTTCGCAGGGTCTGGATGAGCAGTTCTTC
- TRBJ1-4 TRBV9 - CASSPAGGRGEKLFF TGTGCCAGCAGCCCCGCGGGGGGGAGAGGCGAAAAACTGTTTTTT
TRBD2 TRBJ2-7 TRBV18 - CASSPPLAGGYEQYF TGTGCCAGCTCACCACCGCTAGCGGGGGGGTACGAGCAGTACTTC
- TRBJ2-3 TRBV18 medium-sized CASSPSTDTQYF TGTGCCAGCAGCCCTAGCACAGATACGCAGTATTTT
- TRBJ2-5 TRBV4-1 many CASSQGHSQETQYF TGCGCCAGCAGCCAAGGACACAGCCAAGAGACCCAGTACTTC
TRBD1 TRBJ2-7 TRBV4-3 many CASSPTGQGLYEQYF TGCGCCAGCAGCCCCACGGGACAGGGGCTTTACGAGCAGTACTTC
TRBD1 TRBJ2-2 TRBV25-1 - CASSAGGLDTGELFF TGTGCCAGCAGTGCAGGGGGTCTCGACACCGGGGAGCTGTTTTTT
- TRBJ1-5 TRBV3-1 many CASSQKVGGNQPQHF TGTGCCAGCAGCCAAAAGGTCGGGGGCAATCAGCCCCAGCATTTT
TRBD2 TRBJ2-3 TRBV12-5 few CASGLRGTDGLAGGRGDTQYF TGTGCTAGTGGTTTGAGAGGGACCGATGGACTAGCGGGGGGGCGTGGAGATACGCAGTATTTT